This TCR beta chain was identified during a study of blood T cell repertoires in COVID-19. Study background: Donors in the United States, Italy and Spain gave samples during acute or convalescent COVID-19.

The assay was immunoSEQ multiplex PCR, and TCRdb's table has in-frame clones only and misses some. The profile shows fewer than 300,000 clones, 85% of them singletons. The study drew participants aged about 18 to 95 years from some 25 US areas. The study assigned cohorts using participant-reported clinical history. Recovery among Cohort 3 donors was established by two negative PCRs, clearance, or symptom resolution. This CDR3 is built from 19 residues. CDR1 and CDR2 (germline): SEHNR, FQNEAQ (reference sequence). J gave up 0 bases and V 5 bases, and 10 bases lay outside the gene matches. V and J are TRBV7-9 and TRBJ2-6, with 10 bases matching TRBD1. Material for sequencing was PBMCs or T cells enriched from blood (not recorded which). This TCR was sampled from a woman between 50 and 59 years old who had recovered from COVID-19. This chain's CDR3 is CASSARGQGLNSGANVLTF. The CDR3 DNA sequence: TGTGCCAGCAGCGCAAGGGGACAGGGGCTAAACTCTGGGGCCAACGTCCTGACTTTC.